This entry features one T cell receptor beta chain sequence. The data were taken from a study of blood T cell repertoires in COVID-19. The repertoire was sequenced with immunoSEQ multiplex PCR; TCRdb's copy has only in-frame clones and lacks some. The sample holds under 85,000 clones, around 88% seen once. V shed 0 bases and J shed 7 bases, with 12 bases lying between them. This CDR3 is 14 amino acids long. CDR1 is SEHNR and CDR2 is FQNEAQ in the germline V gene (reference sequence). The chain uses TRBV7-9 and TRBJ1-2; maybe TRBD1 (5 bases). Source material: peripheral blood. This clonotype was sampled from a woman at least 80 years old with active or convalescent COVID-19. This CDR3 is CASSLAWGEGGYTF. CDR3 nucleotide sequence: TGTGCCAGCAGCTTAGCCTGGGGGGAAGGTGGCTACACCTTC.